The 22 T cell receptor beta chains listed next were all sequenced from one sample in a study of CD8+CD57+ T cells in acquired aplastic anemia. Patients chosen for sequencing had shown CD8+CD57+ cell expansion by flow cytometry. Genomic DNA, the template, was used for profiling of the TCR beta VDJ and CDR3. TCRdb fed the reads into MiXCR, producing one record per CDR3 protein. The table lists hundreds of thousands of distinct CDR3 sequences, more than 25% of them singletons, with 0.82% in the top ten. The specimen sequenced was sorted CD4+, CD8+, or CD8+CD57+ T cells (not recorded which) from PBMCs. Source of these receptors: a human donor with aplastic anemia.

The genes are TRBV11-1 and TRBJ2-1; 13 nucleotides match TRBD2. The J segment lost 0 bases and the V segment lost 5 bases, leaving 4 bases of the junction unmatched. The CDR3 consists of 17 residues. In germline, CDR1 is SGHAT, CDR2 FQDESV (reference sequence). Here the CDR3 DNA reads TGTGCCAGCAGCCCTACTAGCGGGAGGGCCTCCTACAATGAGCAGTTCTTC. Amino acids: CASSPTSGRASYNEQFF. Using reference TRBV11-1 and TRBJ2-1 for the parts outside the CDR3, the full variable domain is EAEVAQSPRYKITEKSQAVAFWCDPISGHATLYWYRQILGQGPELLVQFQDESVVDDSQLPKDRFSAERLKGVDSTLKIQPAELGDSAMYLCASSPTSGRASYNEQFFGPGTRLTVL.

The chain is built from TRBV19 and TRBJ2-7; TRBD1 aligns across 10 bases. The CDR3 extends over 19 amino acids. The J segment lost 5 bases and the V segment lost 0 bases, leaving 16 bases of the junction unmatched. Germline V gene lookup returns CDR1 LNHDA and CDR2 SQIVND (reference sequence). CDR3 protein: CASSIEIRRGQGRAHEQYF. The CDR3 DNA reads as TGTGCCAGTAGTATAGAAATAAGGAGGGGACAGGGGCGAGCGCACGAGCAGTACTTC.

The V and J genes are TRBV20-1 and TRBJ2-2; tentative D call: TRBD1 (5 bases). The CDR3 extends over 17 amino acids. Germline CDR1 DFQATT, CDR2 SNEGSKA (reference sequence). Deletions cut 3 bases from V and 2 bases from J, with 19 bases between. DNA of the CDR3: TGCAGTGCTAGGGCCCCAAGGGGAAGCCTTAACACCGGGGAGCTGTTTTTT. As protein: CSARAPRGSLNTGELFF.

A few counts support this clonotype. This rearrangement joins TRBV20-1 to TRBJ1-5, with TRBD1 matching 12 bases. The CDR3 is 19 residues long. V shed 3 bases and J 0 bases; nucleotides not matched to a gene: 12. CDR1 DFQATT and CDR2 SNEGSKA come from the germline V gene (reference sequence). CDR3 loop: CSARPSGTGGTYSNQPQHF. Here the CDR3 DNA reads TGCAGTGCTAGGCCCTCCGGGACAGGGGGCACCTATAGCAATCAGCCCCAGCATTTT.

In this sample, this clonotype turned up a few times. The V and J genes are TRBV14 and TRBJ2-1; a possible D gene is TRBD2 (5 bases). The germline V gene encodes CDR1 SGHDN and CDR2 FVKESK. CDR3 length: 15 amino acids. Trimming removed 4 bases at V and 8 bases at J, with 18 bases between. The CDR3 region has the DNA TGTGCCAGCAGCCCTATCGGCGGGTTTGGCGATGAGCAGTTCTTC. This encodes CASSPIGGFGDEQFF.

About this clonotype: One end of the junction is discordant with germline, which a read error may explain. The chain uses TRBV5-1 and TRBJ2-2; TRBD1 agrees at 7 bases. Germline V gene lookup returns CDR1 SGHRS and CDR2 YFSETQ. This CDR3 spans 15 amino acids. The DNA for the CDR3 is TGTGCCAGCAGCTCAAGACAGGGCAGCACCGGGGAGCTGTTTTTT. Its protein is CASSSRQGSTGELFF.

This clonotype was counted ten times or more. This rearrangement joins TRBV5-1 to TRBJ2-7; D unclear. Germline V CDR1 and CDR2: SGHRS, YFSETQ. The CDR3 runs to 15 residues. V lost 3 bases, J lost 2 bases, and 15 bases lay in between. CDR3 loop: CASSSRGIGAYEQYF. CDR3 sequence (DNA): TGCGCCAGCAGCTCACGAGGTATTGGGGCCTACGAGCAGTACTTC.

This chain links TRBV20-1 with TRBJ1-1; D may be TRBD1 (6 bases). CDR3 length: 13 amino acids. Per the germline V gene, CDR1 is DFQATT and CDR2 is SNEGSKA (reference sequence). Trimming shortened V by 7 bases and J by 3 bases, and 15 bases separated the two germline ends. The CDR3 spells CSVLYRADTEAFF. In DNA form, the CDR3 reads TGCAGTGTACTCTACAGGGCTGACACTGAAGCTTTCTTT.

The chain recombines TRBV6-5 with TRBJ2-3, with no clear D. V was pared by 0 bases and J by 4 bases, with 8 bases between. Per germline, CDR1 MNHEY and CDR2 SVGAGI. The CDR3 is made up of 14 amino acids. The CDR3 spells CASSYSIPSDTQYF. CDR3 DNA sequence: TGTGCCAGCAGTTACTCGATACCCTCAGATACGCAGTATTTT.

This clonotype came up a few times. The V gene is TRBV20-1, the J gene TRBJ2-2; 8 bases map to TRBD2. The CDR3 runs 13 residues. V lost 3 bases and J lost 6; bases outside the gene matches: 3. Germline values: CDR1 DFQATT, CDR2 SNEGSKA (reference sequence). In nucleotides, the CDR3 is TGCAGTGCTAGCGGGGGGGCGGCCGGGGAGCTGTTTTTT. Translating gives CSASGGAAGELFF.

The table lists this clonotype with a few counts. The chain recombines TRBV5-8 with TRBJ1-2, with 7 bases aligning to TRBD1. Germline CDR1 reads SGHTS; CDR2 reads YDEGEE. With 4 bases clipped from V and 0 bases from J, the junction kept 6 bases outside the gene matches. The CDR3 runs 15 residues. The CDR3 loop reads CASSRYRGANYGYTF. The CDR3 coding sequence is TGTGCCAGCAGCCGTTACAGGGGAGCTAACTATGGCTACACCTTC.

This chain joins TRBV9 and TRBJ2-7; 8 bases line up with TRBD1. Germline loops: CDR1 SGDLS, CDR2 YYNGEE. The V gene end was trimmed by 3 bases and the J gene end by 2 bases; junction bases not matched to a gene: 10. This CDR3 has 16 residues. The CDR3 is CASSASPGQGTYEQYF. In DNA, the CDR3 is TGTGCCAGCAGCGCCTCCCCCGGACAGGGAACCTACGAGCAGTACTTC.

This clonotype has a handful of counts. The rearrangement links TRBV4-1 to TRBJ1-1; no clear D gene. Germline V CDR1 and CDR2: MGHRA, YSYEKL. This CDR3 contains 16 residues. V was pared by 0 bases and J by 4 bases, with 15 bases between. The CDR3: CASSQDRTLRATEAFF. DNA for the CDR3: TGCGCCAGCAGCCAAGATCGGACCTTGAGGGCCACTGAAGCTTTCTTT.

This chain links TRBV25-1 with TRBJ2-7; TRBD2 matches 11 bases. Per germline, CDR1 MGHDK and CDR2 SYGVNS. V was clipped by 6 bases and J by 3 bases; unmatched bases: 10. The CDR3 covers 16 residues. CDR3 in amino acids: CASSPGTSGAVYEQYF. CDR3 in DNA: TGTGCCAGCAGCCCCGGGACTAGCGGCGCGGTCTACGAGCAGTACTTC.

This clonotype was observed many times. V is TRBV6-1 and J is TRBJ2-5; tentative D call: TRBD2 (5 bases). Between the trimmed V and J ends, which lost 2 bases and 4 bases, there was a span of 17 bases. CDR1 and CDR2 (germline): MNHNS, SASEGT. This CDR3 has 16 amino acids. CDR3: CASSEFGSDLSETQYF. The CDR3 DNA reads as TGTGCCAGCAGTGAATTTGGTAGCGATCTTTCAGAGACCCAGTACTTC.

This clonotype was seen repeatedly, ten times or more. The chain couples TRBV2 to TRBJ2-5; no clear D. CDR3 length equals 12 residues. Germline loops: CDR1 SNHLY, CDR2 FYNNEI. V gave up 6 bases and J gave up 3 bases, with 8 bases separating them. The CDR3 sequence: CASRGLEETQYF. The CDR3 DNA reads as TGTGCCAGCAGAGGATTGGAAGAGACCCAGTACTTC.

The chain has TRBV10-3 and TRBJ2-7, with TRBD1 matching 7 bases. The CDR3 is made up of 13 amino acids. Germline assignment: CDR1 ENHRY and CDR2 SYGVKD. The V and J ends lost 6 bases and 5 bases, in that order; junction bases with no gene match: 7. Here the CDR3 reads CAIRLTGINEQYF. The CDR3 DNA reads TGTGCCATCAGGCTGACAGGGATCAACGAGCAGTACTTC.

This clonotype was seen a handful of times. The rearrangement uses TRBV6-5 and TRBJ1-2; D is undetermined. Germline V gives CDR1 MNHEY, CDR2 SVGAGI. V was shortened by 1 base and J by 5 bases, with 8 bases between the two germline ends. The CDR3 sequence is 13 residues long. CDR3 sequence: CASSYYHEYGYTF. The CDR3 DNA sequence: TGTGCCAGCAGTTACTACCACGAATATGGCTACACCTTC.

The chain joins TRBV19 to TRBJ2-5; D not certain. The CDR3 covers 13 residues. CDR1 is LNHDA, CDR2 SQIVND, per germline (reference sequence). V shed 11 bases and J shed 2 bases, with 15 bases lying between them. The CDR3 spells CAWNLRKQETQYF. In nucleotides, the CDR3 is TGTGCCTGGAATCTGCGGAAGCAAGAGACCCAGTACTTC.

This sequence joins TRBV7-9 and TRBJ1-1; D ambiguous. Trimming pared 3 bases from V and 1 base from J, leaving 6 bases between. Germline V gene lookup returns CDR1 SEHNR and CDR2 FQNEAQ (reference sequence). This CDR3 is 13 amino acids long. CDR3 region: CASSLPKNTEAFF. DNA for the CDR3: TGTGCCAGCAGCTTGCCCAAGAACACTGAAGCTTTCTTT. The whole variable domain, filled in from reference TRBV7-9 and TRBJ1-1, reads DTGVSQNPRHKITKRGQNVTFRCDPISEHNRLYWYRQTLGQGPEFLTYFQNEAQLEKSRLLSDRFSAERPKGSFSTLEIQRTEQGDSAMYLCASSLPKNTEAFFGQGTRLTVV.

This clonotype has ten or more counts. The rearrangement links TRBV29-1 to TRBJ1-1; D might be TRBD1 (5 bases). Germline values: CDR1 SQVTM, CDR2 ANQGSEA. The CDR3 loop spans 13 amino acids. The V end lost 4 bases, the J end lost 3 bases, and 12 bases lay between the germline ends. CDR3 sequence: CSVALGVDTEAFF. CDR3 bases: TGCAGCGTTGCCTTAGGGGTGGACACTGAAGCTTTCTTT.

This clonotype came up once. The chain uses TRBV7-2 and TRBJ1-5; perhaps TRBD1 as D (5 bases). Trimming shortened V by 6 bases and J by 3 bases, and 15 bases separated the two germline ends. Germline V gene sequence: CDR1 SGHTA, CDR2 FQGNSA. This CDR3 is built from 15 residues. In DNA form, the CDR3 reads TGTGCCAGCAGTTCGGGACTTCTGATCAATCAGCCCCAGCATTTT. It codes for CASSSGLLINQPQHF.